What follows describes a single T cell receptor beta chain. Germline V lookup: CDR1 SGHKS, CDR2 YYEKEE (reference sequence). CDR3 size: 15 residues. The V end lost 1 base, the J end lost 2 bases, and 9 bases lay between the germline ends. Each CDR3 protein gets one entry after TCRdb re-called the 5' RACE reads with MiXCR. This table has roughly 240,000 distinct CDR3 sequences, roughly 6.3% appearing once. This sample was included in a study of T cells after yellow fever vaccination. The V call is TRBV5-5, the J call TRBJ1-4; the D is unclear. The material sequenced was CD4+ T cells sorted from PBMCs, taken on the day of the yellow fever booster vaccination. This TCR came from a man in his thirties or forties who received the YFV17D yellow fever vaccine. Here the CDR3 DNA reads TGTGCCAGCAGCTTGTTCTCCGGGACTAATGAAAAACTGTTTTTT. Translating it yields CASSLFSGTNEKLFF.